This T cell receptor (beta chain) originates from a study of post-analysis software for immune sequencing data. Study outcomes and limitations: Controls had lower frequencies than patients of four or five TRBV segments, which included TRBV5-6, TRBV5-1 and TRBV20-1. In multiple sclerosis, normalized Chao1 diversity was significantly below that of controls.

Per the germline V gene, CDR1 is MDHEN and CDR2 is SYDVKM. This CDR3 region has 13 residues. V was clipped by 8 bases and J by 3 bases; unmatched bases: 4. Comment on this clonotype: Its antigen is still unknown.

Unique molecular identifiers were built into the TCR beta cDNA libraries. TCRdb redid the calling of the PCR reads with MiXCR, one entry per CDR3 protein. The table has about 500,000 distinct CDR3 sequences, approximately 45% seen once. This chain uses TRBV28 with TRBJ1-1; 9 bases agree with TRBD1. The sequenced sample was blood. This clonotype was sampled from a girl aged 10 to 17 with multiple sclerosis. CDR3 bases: TGTGCCAGCCAGACAGGGGGGGACACTGAAGCTTTCTTT. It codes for CASQTGGDTEAFF.